These 24 T cell receptor beta chains were all obtained from the same sample, sequenced in a study of blood T cell repertoires in COVID-19. Libraries were prepared by immunoSEQ multiplex PCR; TCRdb keeps only in-frame clonotypes and omits some of them. The table has 130,000 to 150,000 clones, 89% seen once. The specimen was peripheral blood. These receptors were collected from a human donor in a cohort sampled during active COVID-19.

CDR3: CASSVLAGGLYEQYF. CDR3 coding DNA: TGTGCCAGTAGTGTACTAGCGGGGGGCCTCTACGAGCAGTACTTC. J is TRBJ2-7 and V is TRBV19; TRBD2 agrees at 12 bases. Trimming removed 5 bases from V and 3 bases from J; junction bases left unmatched: 5. This CDR3 comprises 15 residues. From germline, CDR1 is LNHDA and CDR2 SQIVND (reference sequence).

This chain links TRBV30 with TRBJ1-2, with D perhaps TRBD1 (6 bases). Trimming stripped 2 bases from V and 7 bases from J, with 14 bases between. The germline gives CDR1 GTSNPN, CDR2 SVGIG (reference sequence). CDR3 length: 13 residues. The CDR3 coding sequence is TGTGCCTGGAGTTATACAGGGTTGGGTGGCTACACCTTC. Translation gives CAWSYTGLGGYTF.

This clone appeared a few times. The chain has TRBV5-6 and TRBJ1-1, with 9 bases aligning to TRBD1. Trimming at V came to 4 bases and at J to 7 bases, leaving 11 bases not matched to a gene. The CDR3 is made up of 15 amino acids. Looked up from germline, CDR1 is SGHDT and CDR2 is YYEEEE. The DNA of the CDR3 is TGTGCCAGCAGCCATACCCCGGGACAGGGACTTGAAGCTTTCTTT. Translating it yields CASSHTPGQGLEAFF.

The chain combines TRBV11-1 with TRBJ2-5; D is unclear. CDR1 is SGHAT and CDR2 is FQDESV in the germline V gene (reference sequence). Trimming shortened V by 5 bases and J by 1 base, and 8 bases separated the two germline ends. This CDR3 comprises 13 residues. The CDR3: CASSAGFQETQYF. For the CDR3, the DNA is TGTGCCAGCAGCGCAGGATTCCAAGAGACCCAGTACTTC.

The chain couples TRBV7-9 to TRBJ2-7; 10 bases fit TRBD1. Trimming at V came to 4 bases and at J to 5 bases, leaving 5 bases not matched to a gene. Germline lookup yields CDR1 SEHNR and CDR2 FQNEAQ (reference sequence). The CDR3 is made up of 14 amino acids. CDR3 residues: CASSSDRGRDEQYF. The CDR3 bases are TGTGCCAGCAGCTCAGACAGGGGGCGCGACGAGCAGTACTTC. The variable domain in full, with the rest retrieved from reference TRBV7-9 and TRBJ2-7, is DTGVSQNPRHKITKRGQNVTFRCDPISEHNRLYWYRQTLGQGPEFLTYFQNEAQLEKSRLLSDRFSAERPKGSFSTLEIQRTEQGDSAMYLCASSSDRGRDEQYFGPGTRLTVT.

The chain is built from TRBV5-1 and TRBJ1-4, with TRBD1 identical over 8 bases. The V gene's germline CDR1 is SGHRS and CDR2 YFSETQ. The CDR3 is 16 amino acids. V lost 4 bases to trimming and J lost 0 bases; unmatched junction nucleotides: 5. CDR3 protein: CASSPGQGTTNEKLFF. The CDR3 DNA reads TGCGCCAGCAGCCCCGGACAGGGAACAACTAATGAAAAACTGTTTTTT.

The rearrangement links TRBV5-5 to TRBJ2-2; 10 positions agree with TRBD1. The germline gives CDR1 SGHKS, CDR2 YYEKEE (reference sequence). V lost 4 bases and J lost 7; bases outside the gene matches: 13. The CDR3 sequence is 17 residues long. The CDR3 nucleotides are TGTGCCAGCAGCCGAAATCCCGGGACAGGGGTGGTCGGGGAGCTGTTTTTT. Amino acids: CASSRNPGTGVVGELFF.

This clone was counted between two and nine times. The V and J genes are TRBV4-1 and TRBJ1-2; 7 bases are a match to TRBD1. Germline V gene data show CDR1 as MGHRA and CDR2 as YSYEKL. The V and J ends lost 4 bases and 5 bases, in that order; junction bases with no gene match: 4. This CDR3 comprises 13 residues. The CDR3 nucleotides are TGCGCCAGCAGCCCCCAACAGGGGTATGGCTACACCTTC. Its translation is CASSPQQGYGYTF.

The V and J genes are TRBV6-5 and TRBJ1-2; 7 nucleotides agree with TRBD1. V lost 10 bases to trimming and J lost 8 bases; unmatched junction nucleotides: 7. The CDR3 spans 11 residues. Germline lookup yields CDR1 MNHEY and CDR2 SVGAGI. This CDR3 reads CATRQGWGYTF. For the CDR3, the DNA is TGTGCCACCCGACAGGGTTGGGGCTACACCTTC.

The chain is built from TRBV27 and TRBJ2-7; 10 bases fit TRBD1. This CDR3 has 18 amino acids. Per the germline V gene, CDR1 is MNHEY and CDR2 is SMNVEV (reference sequence). The V segment lost 6 bases and the J segment 5 bases; nucleotides outside the gene matches: 19. CDR3 coding DNA: TGTGCCAGCAGCTACCTAAAGGGACAGGGGATTTTTATGGACGAGCAGTACTTC. Amino acids: CASSYLKGQGIFMDEQYF.

The chain joins TRBV19 to TRBJ1-3; D gene uncertain. CDR1 is LNHDA, CDR2 SQIVND, per germline (reference sequence). The V end lost 5 bases, the J end lost 4 bases, and 9 bases lay between the germline ends. This CDR3 is built from 13 residues. DNA of the CDR3: TGTGCCAGTAGTGTTCGGTCCGGAAACACCATATATTTT. This sequence encodes CASSVRSGNTIYF.

The chain links TRBV6-2 or TRBV6-3 to TRBJ2-7, with D possibly matching TRBD1 (5 bases). Germline CDR1 is MNHEY and CDR2 is SVGEGT. Between the trimmed V and J ends, which lost 4 bases and 3 bases, there was a span of 13 bases. The CDR3 runs to 14 residues. CDR3 loop: CASSLTVSGYEQYF. CDR3 DNA sequence: TGTGCCAGCAGTTTGACAGTTTCTGGCTACGAGCAGTACTTC.

The V call is TRBV5-1, the J call TRBJ2-7, with TRBD2 matching over 14 bases. Trimming cost V 4 bases and J 7 bases; bases outside gene matches: 10. The germline gives CDR1 SGHRS, CDR2 YFSETQ. The CDR3 runs to 16 residues. This CDR3 reads CASSDLTSGGAGEQYF. The CDR3 nucleotides are TGCGCCAGCAGCGACCTGACTAGCGGGGGGGCCGGGGAGCAGTACTTC.

This chain connects TRBV21-1 to TRBJ2-5; TRBD2 is taken as the D call from the table, unchecked against the DNA. TRBV21-1 is described as a pseudogene. CDR3 length equals 16 residues. CDR3 loop: CASSSNTSGGKETQYF. CDR3 in DNA: TGTGCCAGCAGTTCCAACACTAGCGGGGGAAAAGAGACCCAGTACTTC.

The chain links TRBV12-3 or TRBV12-4 to TRBJ1-5; 9 positions agree with TRBD1. The CDR3 is 13 amino acids. V shed 4 bases and J 5 bases; nucleotides not matched to a gene: 0. As DNA, the CDR3 is TGTGCCAGCAGTTGGACAGGGGATCAGCCCCAGCATTTT. This encodes CASSWTGDQPQHF.

This sequence joins TRBV27 and TRBJ2-3; 7 positions agree with TRBD2. The CDR3 loop spans 14 amino acids. Germline V lookup: CDR1 MNHEY, CDR2 SMNVEV (reference sequence). V shed 6 bases, J shed 7 bases, and the junction held 10 bases outside the gene matches. As DNA, the CDR3 is TGTGCCAGCAGCTACACTAGCGCCGGTAATACGCAGTATTTT. Translation: CASSYTSAGNTQYF.

The chain carries TRBV4-2 and TRBJ2-5, with no clear D. Between the trimmed V and J ends, which lost 3 bases and 2 bases, there was a span of 10 bases. Germline V gene lookup returns CDR1 LGHNA and CDR2 YNFKEQ. This CDR3 region has 14 residues. The DNA for the CDR3 is TGTGCCAGCAGCCAGTCTCGAGAACAAGAGACCCAGTACTTC. Amino acids: CASSQSREQETQYF.

V is TRBV7-9 and J is TRBJ1-4, with 7 bases that match TRBD1. The germline gives CDR1 SEHNR, CDR2 FQNEAQ (reference sequence). Losses at the gene ends were 1 base for V and 5 bases for J; bases not matched to a gene: 4. This CDR3 comprises 15 residues. The CDR3, as DNA: TGTGCCAGCAGCTTAGGGACAGGCATAAATGAAAAACTGTTTTTT. This codes for CASSLGTGINEKLFF. The whole variable domain, filled in from reference TRBV7-9 and TRBJ1-4, reads DTGVSQNPRHKITKRGQNVTFRCDPISEHNRLYWYRQTLGQGPEFLTYFQNEAQLEKSRLLSDRFSAERPKGSFSTLEIQRTEQGDSAMYLCASSLGTGINEKLFFGSGTQLSVL.

J is TRBJ2-7 and V is TRBV20-1, with 7 nucleotides matching TRBD2. This CDR3 spans 12 amino acids. V shed 3 bases, J shed 5 bases, and the junction held 4 bases outside the gene matches. Per the germline V gene, CDR1 is DFQATT and CDR2 is SNEGSKA (reference sequence). CDR3: CSASWGGDEQYF. DNA of the CDR3: TGCAGTGCTAGTTGGGGGGGGGACGAGCAGTACTTC.

The gene calls are TRBV6-5 and TRBJ1-1; D remains unclear. The CDR3 runs 12 residues. Germline lookup yields CDR1 MNHEY and CDR2 SVGAGI. The ends were cut back, 6 bases at V and 7 bases at J, with 12 bases in the middle. The CDR3 protein is CASRTISGEAFF. Written as DNA, the CDR3 is TGTGCCAGCAGAACAATATCAGGTGAAGCTTTCTTT.

The chain recombines TRBV6-6 with TRBJ2-7, with 10 bases aligning to TRBD2. Germline CDR1 MNHNY, CDR2 SVGAGI (reference sequence). The ends lost 0 bases at V and 2 bases at J; junction bases unmatched: 4. CDR3 length: 16 residues. The CDR3 bases are TGTGCCAGCAGTTACTCTGGACTAGCGGAAGCCTACGAGCAGTACTTC. This sequence encodes CASSYSGLAEAYEQYF.

The chain links TRBV7-2 to TRBJ1-1; weak D call: TRBD1 (5 bases). The germline V gene encodes CDR1 SGHTA and CDR2 FQGNSA. The CDR3 has 13 amino acids. With 6 bases removed from V and 2 bases from J, the gap between germline ends came to 10 bases. The CDR3 region has the DNA TGTGCCAGCAGTTCCCAGGGTAACACTGAAGCTTTCTTT. Translation gives CASSSQGNTEAFF.

The rearrangement joins TRBV6-2 or TRBV6-3 to TRBJ2-7, with TRBD2 identical over 14 bases. There are 18 residues in the CDR3. V lost 6 bases and J lost 7; bases outside the gene matches: 17. CDR1 is MNHEY, CDR2 SVGEGT, per germline. The CDR3 DNA follows: TGTGCCAGCAGCGCCGGGACTAGCGGGGGTACCGCCCCTTTAGAGCAGTACTTC. Translating gives CASSAGTSGGTAPLEQYF.

The V gene is TRBV9, the J gene TRBJ2-7, with 9 bases fitting TRBD2. V dropped 3 bases and J dropped 0; count of bases not matched to a gene: 4. Germline V gives CDR1 SGDLS, CDR2 YYNGEE. This CDR3 has 15 amino acids. The CDR3 nucleotides read TGTGCCAGCAGCGCCTTAGCGGGGGCCTCCTACGAGCAGTACTTC. Translation gives CASSALAGASYEQYF.